This is a list of T cell receptor beta chains from one sample in a study of cytomegalovirus exposure and HLA in healthy donors. Clones were read by immunoSEQ multiplex PCR, and TCRdb kept only the in-frame ones, dropping some. The sample carries 200,000 to 300,000 clones, more than 75% recorded once. Sequenced input: PBMCs. All receptors derive from a middle-aged woman in good health and CMV-seropositive. Both conserved end residues are part of each CDR3.

>TRBV6-1
CASSQGNANYGYTF
>TRBV19
CASSVERRPQHF
>TRBV27
CASSSDRKGSEQFF
>TRBV16
CASSQSGHQGYTF
>TRBV30
CAWNRQGGEAQHF
>TRBV30
CAWKGPDRNGQYF
>TRBV19
CASIPTGDYGYTF
>TRBV5-1
CASSLLAGGQYSEQYF
>TRBV5-8
CASSLDRLAGGTIYNEQFF
>TRBV5-6
CASSLFREPYSEQFF
>TRBV2
CASSELLNQETQYF
>TRBV10-3
CAIRQGKGNYGYTF
>TRBV11-3
CASSNRLAGEGGELFF
>TRBV19
CASSIGLQLVSAGNEQFF
>TRBV7-9
CASSLTGPTEAFF
>TRBV25-1
CASSYTGELFF
>TRBV5-4
CASSVGQLAGVGTGELFF
>TRBV4-1
CASSQSSAGGETQYF
>TRBV30
CAWSKRGPPYEQYF
>TRBV7-3
CASSLTGGSGNTIYF
>TRBV7-2
CASSLGTLQETQYF
>TRBV18
CASSLAGDSYEQYF
>TRBV5-4
CASSLSLAGTGELFF
>TRBV9
CASSPRRGDSSYEQYF
>TRBV6-5
CASSYGTSGSYEQYF